Listed below are T cell receptor beta chains from one sample, sequenced in a study of cytomegalovirus exposure and HLA in healthy donors. TCRdb's copy holds only in-frame clones and misses some; the assay was immunoSEQ multiplex PCR. Seen here are 100,000 to 150,000 clones, about 96% observed once, and the top ten hold 1.5% to 2%. Specimen: PBMCs. These receptors originate from a man in his late teens or twenties in good health and CMV-seronegative. Each CDR3 is given with its conserved first and last residue. Fields, in order: clone size, J gene, V gene, CDR3 protein. Clone sizes are given selectively: once, few, many, or a class where the clone is expanded.

clone size: .; J gene: TRBJ1-1; V gene: TRBV6-1; CDR3 protein: CASSVTGVNTEAFF
clone size: .; J gene: TRBJ1-2; V gene: TRBV7-9; CDR3 protein: CASSLTGQGSYGYTF
clone size: .; J gene: TRBJ2-7; V gene: TRBV9; CDR3 protein: CASSERGQDYEQYF
clone size: .; J gene: TRBJ1-1; V gene: TRBV7-3; CDR3 protein: CASSLELIGAPSVFF
clone size: .; J gene: TRBJ2-7; V gene: TRBV21-1; CDR3 protein: CASSKGPVRAGFSYEQYF
clone size: .; J gene: TRBJ1-1; V gene: TRBV4-2; CDR3 protein: CASSQGFGGNRAFF
clone size: .; J gene: TRBJ2-2; V gene: TRBV28; CDR3 protein: CASRLAGDLSGELFF
clone size: .; J gene: TRBJ2-2; V gene: TRBV5-4; CDR3 protein: CASSRGLDPDTGELFF
clone size: .; J gene: TRBJ2-3; V gene: TRBV2; CDR3 protein: CASSESIPTDTQYF
clone size: .; J gene: TRBJ1-1; V gene: TRBV5-1; CDR3 protein: CASSLGQVYIDTEAFF
clone size: .; J gene: TRBJ2-1; V gene: TRBV19; CDR3 protein: CASSPGLANYYNEQFF
clone size: few; J gene: TRBJ2-7; V gene: TRBV13; CDR3 protein: CASSLGLGTSGREVYF
clone size: .; J gene: TRBJ1-1; V gene: TRBV11-3; CDR3 protein: CASSVTGTATFEAFF
clone size: .; J gene: TRBJ2-7; V gene: TRBV7-8; CDR3 protein: CASSLGTSGIGEQYF
clone size: .; J gene: TRBJ1-2; V gene: TRBV25-1; CDR3 protein: CASSEHGGVYGYTF
clone size: .; J gene: TRBJ2-1; V gene: TRBV4-1; CDR3 protein: CASSQDGWTGNNNEQFF
clone size: .; J gene: TRBJ1-5; V gene: TRBV9; CDR3 protein: CASSVGGRRNQPQHF